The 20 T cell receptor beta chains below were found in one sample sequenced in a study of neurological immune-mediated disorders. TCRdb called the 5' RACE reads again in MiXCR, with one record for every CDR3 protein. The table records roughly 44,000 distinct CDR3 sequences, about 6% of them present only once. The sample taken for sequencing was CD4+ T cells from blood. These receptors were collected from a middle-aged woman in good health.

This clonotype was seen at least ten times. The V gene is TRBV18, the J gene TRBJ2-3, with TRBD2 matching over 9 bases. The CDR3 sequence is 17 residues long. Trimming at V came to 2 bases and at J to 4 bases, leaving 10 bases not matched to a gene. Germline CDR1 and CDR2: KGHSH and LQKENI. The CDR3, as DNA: TGTGCCAGCTCACCAATTAGCGGGAGAATTGGGGCAGATACGCAGTATTTT. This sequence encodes CASSPISGRIGADTQYF.

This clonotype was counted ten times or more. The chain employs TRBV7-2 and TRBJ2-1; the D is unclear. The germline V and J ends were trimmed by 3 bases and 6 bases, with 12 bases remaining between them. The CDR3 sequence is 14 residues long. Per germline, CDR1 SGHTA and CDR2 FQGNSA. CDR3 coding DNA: TGTGCCAGCAGCTTTTGGGATGGTGGCAATGAGCAGTTCTTC. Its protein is CASSFWDGGNEQFF.

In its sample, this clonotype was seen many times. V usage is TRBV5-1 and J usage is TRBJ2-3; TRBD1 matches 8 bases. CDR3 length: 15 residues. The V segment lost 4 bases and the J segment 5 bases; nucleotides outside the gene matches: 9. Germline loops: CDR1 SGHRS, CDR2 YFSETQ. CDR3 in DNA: TGCGCCAGCAGCACAGACAGGGGTCGGGAAGATACGCAGTATTTT. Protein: CASSTDRGREDTQYF.

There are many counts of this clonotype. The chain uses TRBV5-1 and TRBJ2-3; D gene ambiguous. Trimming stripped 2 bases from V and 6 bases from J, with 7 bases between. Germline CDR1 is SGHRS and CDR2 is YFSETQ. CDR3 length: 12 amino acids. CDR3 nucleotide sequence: TGCGCCAGCAGCTTCCTCAGGGATACGCAGTATTTT. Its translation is CASSFLRDTQYF. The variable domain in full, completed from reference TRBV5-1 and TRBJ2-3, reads KAGVTQTPRYLIKTRGQQVTLSCSPISGHRSVSWYQQTPGQGLQFLFEYFSETQRNKGNFPGRFSGRQFSNSRSEMNVSTLELGDSALYLCASSFLRDTQYFGPGTRLTVL.

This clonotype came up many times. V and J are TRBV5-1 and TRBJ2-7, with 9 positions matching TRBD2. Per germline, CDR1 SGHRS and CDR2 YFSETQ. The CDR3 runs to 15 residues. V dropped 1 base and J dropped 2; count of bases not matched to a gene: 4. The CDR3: CASSLTSGPTYEQYF. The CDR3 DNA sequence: TGCGCCAGCAGCTTGACTAGCGGGCCGACCTACGAGCAGTACTTC.

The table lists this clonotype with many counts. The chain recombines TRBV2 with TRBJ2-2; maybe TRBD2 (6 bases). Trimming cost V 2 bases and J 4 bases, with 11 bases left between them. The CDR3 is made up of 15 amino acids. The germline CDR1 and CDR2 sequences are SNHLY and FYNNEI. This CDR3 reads CASSERRVSTGELFF. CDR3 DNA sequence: TGTGCCAGCAGTGAAAGGAGGGTATCCACCGGGGAGCTGTTTTTT.

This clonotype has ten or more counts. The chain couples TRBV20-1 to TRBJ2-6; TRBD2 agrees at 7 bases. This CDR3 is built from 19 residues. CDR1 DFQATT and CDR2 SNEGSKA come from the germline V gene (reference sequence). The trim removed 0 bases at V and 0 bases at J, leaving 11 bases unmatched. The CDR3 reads CSARDFSGTHNSGANVLTF. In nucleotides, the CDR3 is TGCAGTGCTAGAGATTTCAGCGGGACCCATAACTCTGGGGCCAACGTCCTGACTTTC.

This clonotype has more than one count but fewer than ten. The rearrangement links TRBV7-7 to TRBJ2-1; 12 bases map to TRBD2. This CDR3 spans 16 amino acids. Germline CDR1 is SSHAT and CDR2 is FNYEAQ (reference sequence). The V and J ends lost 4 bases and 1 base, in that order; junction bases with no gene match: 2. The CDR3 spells CASSSTSGSSYNEQFF. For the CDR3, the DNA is TGTGCCAGCAGCTCGACTAGCGGGAGTTCCTACAATGAGCAGTTCTTC.

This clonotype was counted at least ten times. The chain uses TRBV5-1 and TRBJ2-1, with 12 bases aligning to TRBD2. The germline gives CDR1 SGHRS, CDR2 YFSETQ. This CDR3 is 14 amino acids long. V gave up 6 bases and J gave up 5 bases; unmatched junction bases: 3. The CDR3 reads CASTWTSGNNEQFF. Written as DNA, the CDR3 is TGCGCCAGCACCTGGACTAGCGGGAACAATGAGCAGTTCTTC.

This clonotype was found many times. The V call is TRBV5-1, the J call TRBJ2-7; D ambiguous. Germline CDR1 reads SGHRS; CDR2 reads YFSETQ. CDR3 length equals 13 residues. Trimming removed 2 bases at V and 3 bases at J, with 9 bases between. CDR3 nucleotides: TGCGCCAGCAGCTTAGAGAACAACTACGAGCAGTACTTC. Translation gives CASSLENNYEQYF.

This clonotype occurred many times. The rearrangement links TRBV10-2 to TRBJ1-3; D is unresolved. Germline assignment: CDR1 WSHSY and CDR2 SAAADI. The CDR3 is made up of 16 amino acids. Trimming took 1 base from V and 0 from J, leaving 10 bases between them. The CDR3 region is CASSEYRGNSGNTIYF. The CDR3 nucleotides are TGCGCCAGCAGTGAGTACAGAGGGAACTCTGGAAACACCATATATTTT.

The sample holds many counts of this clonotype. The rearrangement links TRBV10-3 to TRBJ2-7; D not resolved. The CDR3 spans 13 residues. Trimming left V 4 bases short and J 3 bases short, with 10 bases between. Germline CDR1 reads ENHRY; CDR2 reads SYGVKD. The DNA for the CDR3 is TGTGCCATCAGTGCGTCAGCTAGCTACGAGCAGTACTTC. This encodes CAISASASYEQYF.

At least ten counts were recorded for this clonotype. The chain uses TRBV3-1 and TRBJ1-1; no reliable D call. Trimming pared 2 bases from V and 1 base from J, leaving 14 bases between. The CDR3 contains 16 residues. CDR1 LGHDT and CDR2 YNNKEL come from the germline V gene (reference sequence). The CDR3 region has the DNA TGTGCCAGCAGCCAAAGAACGGCGCGCAGGAACACTGAAGCTTTCTTT. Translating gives CASSQRTARRNTEAFF.

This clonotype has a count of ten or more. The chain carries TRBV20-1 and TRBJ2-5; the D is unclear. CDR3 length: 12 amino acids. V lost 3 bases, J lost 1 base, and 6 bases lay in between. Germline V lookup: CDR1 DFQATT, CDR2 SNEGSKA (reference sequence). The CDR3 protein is CSASLLQETQYF. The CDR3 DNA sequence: TGCAGTGCTAGTCTGCTCCAAGAGACCCAGTACTTC.

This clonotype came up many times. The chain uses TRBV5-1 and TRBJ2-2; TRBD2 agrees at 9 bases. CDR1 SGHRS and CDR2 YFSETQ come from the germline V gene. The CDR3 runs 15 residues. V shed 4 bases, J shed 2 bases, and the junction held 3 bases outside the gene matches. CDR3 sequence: CASSRLAANTGELFF. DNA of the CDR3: TGCGCCAGCAGCCGACTAGCGGCTAACACCGGGGAGCTGTTTTTT.

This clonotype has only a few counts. CDR3 DNA: TGTGCCAGCAGCTTAGTCGGGCACACCGGGGAGCTGTTTTTT. It encodes CASSLVGHTGELFF. The chain carries TRBV7-9 and TRBJ2-2; no reliable D call. This CDR3 comprises 14 residues. With 1 base removed from V and 3 bases from J, the gap between germline ends came to 6 bases. CDR1 and CDR2 (germline): SEHNR, FQNEAQ (reference sequence). Filled out from reference TRBV7-9 and TRBJ2-2, the complete variable domain reads DTGVSQNPRHKITKRGQNVTFRCDPISEHNRLYWYRQTLGQGPEFLTYFQNEAQLEKSRLLSDRFSAERPKGSFSTLEIQRTEQGDSAMYLCASSLVGHTGELFFGEGSRLTVL.

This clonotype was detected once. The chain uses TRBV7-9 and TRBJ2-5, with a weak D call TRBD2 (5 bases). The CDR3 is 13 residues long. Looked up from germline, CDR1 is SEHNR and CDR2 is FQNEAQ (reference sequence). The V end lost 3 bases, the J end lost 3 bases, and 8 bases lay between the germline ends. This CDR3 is CASSLDSEETQYF. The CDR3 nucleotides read TGTGCCAGCAGCTTGGATAGCGAAGAGACCCAGTACTTC. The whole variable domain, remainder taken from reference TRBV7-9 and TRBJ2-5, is DTGVSQNPRHKITKRGQNVTFRCDPISEHNRLYWYRQTLGQGPEFLTYFQNEAQLEKSRLLSDRFSAERPKGSFSTLEIQRTEQGDSAMYLCASSLDSEETQYFGPGTRLLVL.

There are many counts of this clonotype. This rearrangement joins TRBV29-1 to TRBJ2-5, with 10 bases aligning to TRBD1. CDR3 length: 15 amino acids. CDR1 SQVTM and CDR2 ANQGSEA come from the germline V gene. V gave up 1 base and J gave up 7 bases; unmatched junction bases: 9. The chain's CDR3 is CSVEGDDRGRGTQYF. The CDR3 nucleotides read TGCAGCGTTGAAGGTGATGACAGGGGGCGTGGGACCCAGTACTTC.

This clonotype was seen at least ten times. CDR3 sequence reads: CASSLEGGANEKLFF. For the CDR3, the DNA is TGTGCCAGCAGCTTGGAAGGTGGGGCTAATGAAAAACTGTTTTTT. The chain combines TRBV5-5 with TRBJ1-4, with D hard to call. Germline V lookup: CDR1 SGHKS, CDR2 YYEKEE (reference sequence). CDR3 length: 15 residues. Trimming left V 0 bases short and J 3 bases short, with 9 bases between.

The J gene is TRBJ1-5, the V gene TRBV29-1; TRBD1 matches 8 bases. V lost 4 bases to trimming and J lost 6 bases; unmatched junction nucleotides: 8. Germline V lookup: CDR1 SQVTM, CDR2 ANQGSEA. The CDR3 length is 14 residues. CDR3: CSVAVDRGGQPQHF. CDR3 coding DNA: TGCAGCGTTGCGGTAGACAGGGGCGGTCAGCCCCAGCATTTT.